This T cell receptor beta chain was obtained from a study of PD-L1 blockade in urothelial cancer. Turning to the study itself: Men with urothelial cancer arising in the bladder made up most of the 29 patients.

CDR3 length: 12 amino acids. The germline V gene encodes CDR1 LNHDA and CDR2 SQIVND (reference sequence). Some clones are missing from TCRdb's copy, which holds only in-frame ones; the method was immunoSEQ multiplex PCR. The top ten clones hold about 5.1% of a sample with 65,000 to 80,000 clones, around 84% of them seen once. The sample consisted of PBMCs, taken around atezolizumab (anti-PD-L1) treatment. The rearrangement links TRBV19 to TRBJ2-1; D might be TRBD1 (6 bases). The receptor was isolated from a man in his 70s with urothelial cancer. CDR3 sequence: CAYRVSYNEQFF. CDR3 DNA sequence: TGTGCTTACAGGGTCTCCTACAATGAGCAGTTCTTC.